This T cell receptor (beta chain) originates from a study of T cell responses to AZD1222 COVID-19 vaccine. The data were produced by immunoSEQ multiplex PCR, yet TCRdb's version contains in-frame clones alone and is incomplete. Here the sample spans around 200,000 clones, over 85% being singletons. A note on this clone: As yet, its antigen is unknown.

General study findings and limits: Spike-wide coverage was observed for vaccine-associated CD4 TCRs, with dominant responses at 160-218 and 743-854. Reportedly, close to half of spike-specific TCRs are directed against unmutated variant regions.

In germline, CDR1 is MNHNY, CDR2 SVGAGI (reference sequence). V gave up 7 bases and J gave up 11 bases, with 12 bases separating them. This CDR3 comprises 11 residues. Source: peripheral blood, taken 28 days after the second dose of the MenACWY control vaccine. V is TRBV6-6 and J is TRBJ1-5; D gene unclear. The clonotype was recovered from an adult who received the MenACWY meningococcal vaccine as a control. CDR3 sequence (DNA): TGTGCCAGCACCCAAAATGGGGCCCAGCATTTT. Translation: CASTQNGAQHF.